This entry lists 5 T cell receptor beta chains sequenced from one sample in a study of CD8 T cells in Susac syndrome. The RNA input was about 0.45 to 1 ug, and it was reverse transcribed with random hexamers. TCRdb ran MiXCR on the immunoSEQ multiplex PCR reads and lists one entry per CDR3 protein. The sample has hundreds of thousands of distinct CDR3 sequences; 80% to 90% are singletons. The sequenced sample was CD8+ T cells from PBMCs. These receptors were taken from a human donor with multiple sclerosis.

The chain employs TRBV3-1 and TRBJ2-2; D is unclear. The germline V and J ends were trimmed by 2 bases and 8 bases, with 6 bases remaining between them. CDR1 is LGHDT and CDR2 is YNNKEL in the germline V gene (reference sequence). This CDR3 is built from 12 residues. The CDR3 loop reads CASSQPEGELFF. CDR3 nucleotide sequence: TGTGCCAGCAGCCAACCTGAGGGGGAGCTGTTTTTT.

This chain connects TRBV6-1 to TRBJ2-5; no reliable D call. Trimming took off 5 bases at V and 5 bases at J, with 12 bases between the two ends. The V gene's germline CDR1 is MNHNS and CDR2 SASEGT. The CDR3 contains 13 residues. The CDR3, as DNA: TGTGCCAGCAGTTTTATCCCACGGGAGACCCAGTACTTC. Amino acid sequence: CASSFIPRETQYF.

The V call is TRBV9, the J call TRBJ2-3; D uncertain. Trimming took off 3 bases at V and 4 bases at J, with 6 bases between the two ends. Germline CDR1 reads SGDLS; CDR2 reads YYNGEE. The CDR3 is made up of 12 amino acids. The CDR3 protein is CASSGYSDTQYF. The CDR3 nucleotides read TGTGCCAGCAGCGGTTACTCAGATACGCAGTATTTT.

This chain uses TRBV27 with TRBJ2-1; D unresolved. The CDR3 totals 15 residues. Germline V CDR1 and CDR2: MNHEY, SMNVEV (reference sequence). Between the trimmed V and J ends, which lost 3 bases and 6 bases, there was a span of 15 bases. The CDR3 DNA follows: TGTGCCAGCAGTTTGATTTCCCCTTTCGGCAATGAGCAGTTCTTC. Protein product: CASSLISPFGNEQFF.

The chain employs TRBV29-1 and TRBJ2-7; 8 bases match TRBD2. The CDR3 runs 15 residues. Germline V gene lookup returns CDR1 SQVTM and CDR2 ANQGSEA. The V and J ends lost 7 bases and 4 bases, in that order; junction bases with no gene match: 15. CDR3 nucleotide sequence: TGCAGCGCTTTCGGGGGGGACTCTCCGTCATACGAGCAGTACTTC. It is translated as CSAFGGDSPSYEQYF.